The clone carrying this T cell receptor (beta chain) was seen repeatedly, ten times or more. This sample was included in a study of T cells in Graves' hyperthyroidism and ophthalmopathy. What was amplified from RNA transcripts were TCR beta CDR3 regions. Initially, a first-round RT-PCR of the TCR CDR3 employed the HTBI primer set. Using its own MiXCR run on the multiplex PCR reads, TCRdb lists one record per CDR3 protein. The sample records roughly 600,000 distinct CDR3 sequences, around 13% being singletons. The receptor's source is a woman aged 45 to 65 with Graves' ophthalmopathy. Sequenced input: blood.

This chain's CDR3 is CASSEYERSNTGELFF. The CDR3 DNA reads TGTGCCAGCAGTGAATATGAGCGCTCGAACACCGGGGAGCTGTTTTTT. The rearrangement links TRBV6-1 to TRBJ2-2; D remains unclear. The V and J ends lost 2 bases and 0 bases respectively, with 10 bases between them. CDR3 size: 16 residues. The germline V gene has CDR1 MNHNS and CDR2 SASEGT.